The 29 T cell receptor beta chains in this list originate from one sample, sequenced in a study of technical replicates of blood from a few donors. The protocol was immunoSEQ multiplex PCR, while the TCRdb copy is restricted to in-frame clones and leaves out a portion. Of 75,000 to 95,000 clones listed, just under 95% were seen once; the top ten hold approximately 0.27%. The material sequenced was T cells isolated from PBMCs. These receptors all stem from a human donor in good health.

This sequence joins TRBV4-1 and TRBJ2-7; 8 nucleotides match TRBD1. V shed 1 base and J 2 bases; nucleotides not matched to a gene: 1. Germline assignment: CDR1 MGHRA and CDR2 YSYEKL. This CDR3 is built from 14 residues. CDR3 sequence: CASSQGTGPYEQYF. The CDR3 DNA reads as TGCGCCAGCAGCCAAGGGACAGGGCCCTACGAGCAGTACTTC.

The chain uses TRBV19 and TRBJ2-2; 8 bases line up with TRBD2. Germline CDR1 and CDR2: LNHDA and SQIVND (reference sequence). The CDR3 has 14 residues. CDR3 in DNA: TGTGCTTCAGAACTAGCGGTCCTCACCGGGGAGCTGTTTTTT. Translation: CASELAVLTGELFF.

This chain uses TRBV7-8 with TRBJ1-2; D is perhaps TRBD1 (6 bases). CDR1 and CDR2 (germline): SGHVS, FQNEAQ. This CDR3 is built from 16 residues. V lost 4 bases to trimming and J lost 4 bases, with 19 bases between them. The CDR3 here is CASSYKGAGAGYGYTF. The CDR3 nucleotides are TGTGCCAGCAGCTACAAAGGGGCAGGGGCGGGCTATGGCTACACCTTC.

This clone was found once. J is TRBJ2-1 and V is TRBV6-8, with 7 bases that match TRBD1. The germline CDR1 and CDR2 sequences are MNHGY and SAAAGT. The CDR3 loop spans 13 amino acids. The V gene end was trimmed by 5 bases and the J gene end by 6 bases; junction bases not matched to a gene: 4. For the CDR3, the DNA is TGTGCCAGCAGTACGACAGGGTTCAATGAGCAGTTCTTC. It translates to CASSTTGFNEQFF.

The chain has TRBV20-1 and TRBJ2-7; unclear D gene. CDR1 and CDR2 from the germline V gene are DFQATT and SNEGSKA (reference sequence). This CDR3 is built from 11 residues. The V end lost 2 bases, the J end lost 3 bases, and 5 bases lay between the germline ends. The DNA for the CDR3 is TGCAGTGCTAGACTTAGCTACGAGCAGTACTTC. Translated, it gives CSARLSYEQYF.

The chain uses TRBV19 and TRBJ1-5; TRBD1 might be the D (6 bases). Between the trimmed V and J ends, which lost 5 bases and 9 bases, there was a span of 14 bases. The germline V gene has CDR1 LNHDA and CDR2 SQIVND (reference sequence). This CDR3 has 13 amino acids. The CDR3 here is CASSPTTGWPQHF. DNA of the CDR3: TGTGCCAGTAGTCCTACGACAGGCTGGCCCCAGCATTTT.

The chain employs TRBV9 and TRBJ1-6, with a weak D call TRBD1 (5 bases). Per the germline V gene, CDR1 is SGDLS and CDR2 is YYNGEE. The CDR3 covers 16 residues. Trimming took 0 bases from V and 8 from J, leaving 15 bases between them. The CDR3 bases are TGTGCCAGCAGCGTAGTACAGCAGGGTAGACATTCACCCCTCCACTTT. Translating it yields CASSVVQQGRHSPLHF.

The chain links TRBV7-3 to TRBJ2-5; D is undetermined. With 5 bases removed from V and 0 bases from J, the gap between germline ends came to 7 bases. Germline CDR1 SGHTA, CDR2 FQGTGA. The CDR3 is 13 amino acids. CDR3 DNA: TGTGCCAGCAGCCGTGACTACCAAGAGACCCAGTACTTC. Translated: CASSRDYQETQYF.

The rearrangement uses TRBV2 and TRBJ1-1; 9 nucleotides align to TRBD1. Trimming took 7 bases from V and 1 from J; bases not matched to a gene: 7. Germline CDR1 SNHLY, CDR2 FYNNEI. This CDR3 region has 15 residues. The CDR3 nucleotides read TGTGCCAGCATTAGGGACAGGGCCCAGAACACTGAAGCTTTCTTT. Its translation: CASIRDRAQNTEAFF. Filled out from reference TRBV2 and TRBJ1-1, the complete variable domain reads EPEVTQTPSHQVTQMGQEVILRCVPISNHLYFYWYRQILGQKVEFLVSFYNNEISEKSEIFDDQFSVERPDGSNFTLKIRSTKLEDSAMYFCASIRDRAQNTEAFFGQGTRLTVV.

J is TRBJ2-5 and V is TRBV30; TRBD2 might be the D (6 bases). Germline lookup yields CDR1 GTSNPN and CDR2 SVGIG (reference sequence). Trimming left V 3 bases short and J 7 bases short, with 15 bases between. CDR3 length: 13 amino acids. The CDR3 is CAWSAWDSGTQYF. DNA for the CDR3: TGTGCCTGGAGCGCCTGGGACTCAGGGACCCAGTACTTC.

The chain employs TRBV27 and TRBJ2-1, with D tentatively TRBD1 (5 bases). Deletions cut 5 bases from V and 5 bases from J, with 16 bases between. The V gene's germline CDR1 is MNHEY and CDR2 SMNVEV (reference sequence). CDR3 length equals 15 residues. This CDR3 is CASSRPQVVDNEQFF. As DNA, the CDR3 is TGTGCCAGCAGTCGTCCACAGGTTGTCGACAATGAGCAGTTCTTC.

The V call is TRBV14, the J call TRBJ1-1, with D uncertain. This CDR3 contains 17 residues. V was shortened by 3 bases and J by 0 bases, with 17 bases between the two germline ends. Germline V gene sequence: CDR1 SGHDN, CDR2 FVKESK. The CDR3 loop is CASSHSLVGSLNTEAFF. DNA for the CDR3: TGTGCCAGCAGCCACTCACTGGTAGGGAGCCTGAACACTGAAGCTTTCTTT.

The CDR3 sequence: CSVAGVAGEQYF. The DNA of the CDR3 is TGCAGCGTAGCCGGGGTGGCAGGCGAGCAGTACTTC. The chain combines TRBV29-1 with TRBJ2-7, with a weak D call TRBD2 (5 bases). Germline CDR1 reads SQVTM; CDR2 reads ANQGSEA. This CDR3 has 12 residues. V lost 6 bases and J lost 6, with 15 bases in between.

The chain is built from TRBV15 and TRBJ1-6; D may be TRBD1 (6 bases). The CDR3 covers 16 residues. Trimming took 0 bases from V and 10 from J, leaving 16 bases between them. Germline V lookup: CDR1 LNHNV, CDR2 YYDKDF (reference sequence). Written as DNA, the CDR3 is TGTGCCACCAGCAGAGATCCAGGGACAACAAGCTCACCCCTCCACTTT. Amino acids: CATSRDPGTTSSPLHF.

V is TRBV11-2 and J is TRBJ1-1, with D tentatively TRBD1 (5 bases). The germline V gene encodes CDR1 SGHAT and CDR2 FQNNGV. With 5 bases removed from V and 5 bases from J, the gap between germline ends came to 12 bases. This CDR3 region has 13 residues. Here the CDR3 DNA reads TGTGCCAGCAGCGAAGGAGGGGTGACTGAAGCTTTCTTT. Amino acids: CASSEGGVTEAFF.

This chain joins TRBV6-5 and TRBJ1-2; 7 bases are a match to TRBD1. CDR3 length: 15 residues. J was trimmed by 1 base and V by 4 bases; bases with no gene match: 6. The germline gives CDR1 MNHEY, CDR2 SVGAGI. The CDR3 nucleotides read TGTGCCAGCAGTTTTCGACAGGGTTTTAACTATGGCTACACCTTC. Its protein is CASSFRQGFNYGYTF.

The rearrangement joins TRBV27 to TRBJ1-4; D unclear. This CDR3 has 14 amino acids. Germline CDR1 and CDR2: MNHEY and SMNVEV (reference sequence). V dropped 4 bases and J dropped 2 bases, with 8 bases sitting between them. CDR3 nucleotides: TGTGCCAGCAGTTCGCCAGGCACTAATGAAAAACTGTTTTTT. Its translation is CASSSPGTNEKLFF.

This chain uses TRBV10-2 with TRBJ2-7; 14 bases are shared with TRBD2. V shed 7 bases, J shed 1 base, and the junction held 3 bases outside the gene matches. Germline V gives CDR1 WSHSY, CDR2 SAAADI. The CDR3 loop spans 15 amino acids. CDR3 in amino acids: CASTGLAGGSYEQYF. For the CDR3, the DNA is TGCGCCAGCACCGGACTAGCGGGAGGTTCCTACGAGCAGTACTTC.

CDR3 in DNA: TGTGCCAGCAGTGATTACAGGGGGGCGAACACTGAAGCTTTCTTT. Encoded protein: CASSDYRGANTEAFF. This rearrangement joins TRBV2 to TRBJ1-1, with 8 nucleotides matching TRBD1. The ends lost 3 bases at V and 1 base at J; junction bases unmatched: 4. There are 15 residues in the CDR3. The germline V gene encodes CDR1 SNHLY and CDR2 FYNNEI.

V and J are TRBV6-6 and TRBJ1-5; D remains ambiguous. Germline assignment: CDR1 MNHNY and CDR2 SVGAGI (reference sequence). Trimming took 6 bases from V and 2 from J, leaving 17 bases between them. The CDR3 covers 16 residues. CDR3 sequence: CASRPWTAAGNQPQHF. As DNA, the CDR3 is TGTGCCAGCAGACCCTGGACTGCCGCGGGCAATCAGCCCCAGCATTTT.

The chain combines TRBV9 with TRBJ2-2; possible D gene TRBD2, 6 bases. V was cut by 5 bases and J by 2 bases, with 22 bases left in between. This CDR3 has 18 amino acids. Germline CDR1 and CDR2: SGDLS and YYNGEE. The DNA of the CDR3 is TGTGCCAGCAGGGCAACCGGAGGGACCGGGGGAAACACCGGGGAGCTGTTTTTT. It yields the protein CASRATGGTGGNTGELFF.

The chain couples TRBV19 to TRBJ2-5; D not certain. Germline loops: CDR1 LNHDA, CDR2 SQIVND (reference sequence). The CDR3 spans 15 residues. The V gene lost 3 bases and the J gene lost 5 bases, with 16 bases spanning the gap. The CDR3 sequence is CASSMLQSNPETQYF. The CDR3 region has the DNA TGTGCCAGTAGTATGTTACAGAGCAATCCGGAGACCCAGTACTTC.

The chain couples TRBV10-3 to TRBJ2-7, with 12 bases matching TRBD2. The V and J ends lost 6 bases and 6 bases, in that order; junction bases with no gene match: 15. The germline gives CDR1 ENHRY, CDR2 SYGVKD. The CDR3 consists of 17 residues. For the CDR3, the DNA is TGTGCCATCAGAGGGGGACTAGCGGGTGGTGTATGGGGCGAGCAGTACTTC. It codes for CAIRGGLAGGVWGEQYF.

This clone has a single count. This chain uses TRBV19 with TRBJ1-2; the D is unclear. The length of the CDR3 is 14 residues. The V end was cut by 2 bases, the J end by 2 bases, with 9 bases between. In germline, CDR1 is LNHDA, CDR2 SQIVND (reference sequence). The DNA of the CDR3 is TGTGCCAGTAGTATACGAGGGTCCAACTATGGCTACACCTTC. It codes for CASSIRGSNYGYTF.

CDR3 amino acids: CASSIGGTSGSQYF. The CDR3, as DNA: TGTGCCAGTAGTATAGGCGGGACTAGCGGGTCCCAGTACTTC. V gene TRBV19 combines with J gene TRBJ2-7; 12 bases fit TRBD2. The length of the CDR3 is 14 residues. V trimming: 1 base; J trimming: 10 bases; junction bases outside the gene matches: 5. The germline V gene encodes CDR1 LNHDA and CDR2 SQIVND (reference sequence).

This sequence joins TRBV9 and TRBJ2-7, with 8 bases aligning to TRBD1. The CDR3 runs to 13 residues. V shed 3 bases, J shed 3 bases, and the junction held 2 bases outside the gene matches. Germline-derived CDR1 and CDR2 are SGDLS and YYNGEE. The CDR3 loop is CASSDDRGYEQYF. For the CDR3, the DNA is TGTGCCAGCAGCGATGACAGGGGCTACGAGCAGTACTTC.

The chain is built from TRBV5-6 and TRBJ1-2, with D perhaps TRBD1 (6 bases). V lost 0 bases and J lost 4, with 7 bases in between. Germline loops: CDR1 SGHDT, CDR2 YYEEEE. The CDR3 length is 13 residues. This chain's CDR3 is CASSLEQGYGYTF. CDR3 nucleotide sequence: TGTGCCAGCAGCTTGGAACAGGGCTATGGCTACACCTTC.

The chain combines TRBV15 with TRBJ2-1; maybe TRBD2 (5 bases). Germline V gene data show CDR1 as LNHNV and CDR2 as YYDKDF (reference sequence). This CDR3 has 15 residues. The V end was cut by 3 bases, the J end by 8 bases, with 17 bases between. The DNA of the CDR3 is TGTGCCACCAGCAGTTTATCACCGGGATTGGATGAGCAGTTCTTC. This encodes CATSSLSPGLDEQFF.

The J gene is TRBJ2-5, the V gene TRBV7-6; D may be TRBD2 (6 bases). CDR3 length: 15 amino acids. V gave up 5 bases and J gave up 3 bases, with 16 bases separating them. Per the germline V gene, CDR1 is SGHVS and CDR2 is FNYEAQ. The CDR3 DNA sequence: TGTGCCAGCAGCCCCGTAGGAACGGGGGAAGAGACCCAGTACTTC. Translation: CASSPVGTGEETQYF.